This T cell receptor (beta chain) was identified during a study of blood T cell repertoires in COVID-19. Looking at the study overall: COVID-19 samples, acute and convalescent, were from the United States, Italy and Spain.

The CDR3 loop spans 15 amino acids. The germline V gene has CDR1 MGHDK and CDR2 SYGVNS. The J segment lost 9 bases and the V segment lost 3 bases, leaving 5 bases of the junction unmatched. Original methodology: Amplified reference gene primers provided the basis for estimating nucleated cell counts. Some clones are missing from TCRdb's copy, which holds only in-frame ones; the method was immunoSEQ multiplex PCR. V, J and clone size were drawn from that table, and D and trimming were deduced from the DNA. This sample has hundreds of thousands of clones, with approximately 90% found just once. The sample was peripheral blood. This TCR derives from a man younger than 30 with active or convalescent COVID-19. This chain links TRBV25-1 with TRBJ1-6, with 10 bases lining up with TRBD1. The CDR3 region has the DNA TGTGCCAGCAGTGAGGAAGGACAGGGGGTTTCACCCCTCCACTTT. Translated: CASSEEGQGVSPLHF.